These 19 T cell receptor beta chains originate from one sample sequenced in a study of cytomegalovirus exposure and HLA in healthy donors. The PCR ran on 60 Vbeta and 13 Jbeta primers. Sequencing was performed with immunoSEQ multiplex PCR; in TCRdb, only in-frame clones are kept and a portion is missing. Of 200,000 to 250,000 clones in the sample, approximately 80% were seen once. What was sequenced was PBMCs. These receptors came from a male donor in good health and CMV-seronegative.

This rearrangement joins TRBV6-5 to TRBJ1-4; D might be TRBD1 (5 bases). V was shortened by 0 bases and J by 8 bases, with 13 bases between the two germline ends. Per the germline V gene, CDR1 is MNHEY and CDR2 is SVGAGI. This CDR3 is built from 15 residues. The CDR3 reads CASSYSRRGFEKLFF. In DNA, the CDR3 is TGTGCCAGCAGTTACTCTCGGAGGGGTTTCGAAAAACTGTTTTTT.

The chain has TRBV25-1 and TRBJ2-1; 13 positions agree with TRBD2. The CDR3 has 18 residues. Germline V CDR1 and CDR2: MGHDK, SYGVNS. The ends lost 3 bases at V and 7 bases at J; junction bases unmatched: 12. The CDR3 loop reads CASSDPLGLAGTTNEQFF. The CDR3 bases are TGTGCCAGCAGTGACCCACTGGGACTAGCGGGAACGACAAATGAGCAGTTCTTC.

The chain uses TRBV6-5 and TRBJ2-2, with D hard to call. This CDR3 spans 15 amino acids. Trimming took off 7 bases at V and 1 base at J, with 13 bases between the two ends. CDR1 MNHEY and CDR2 SVGAGI come from the germline V gene. CDR3 sequence (DNA): TGTGCCAGCATTGGTTTGCCAGGGAACACCGGGGAGCTGTTTTTT. Amino acid sequence: CASIGLPGNTGELFF.

This clone was seen once. The chain has TRBV10-3 and TRBJ1-2; 9 bases fit TRBD1. V lost 10 bases and J lost 8; bases outside the gene matches: 5. CDR1 is ENHRY, CDR2 SYGVKD, per germline. CDR3 length equals 11 residues. CDR3 nucleotides: TGTGCCACCGGACAGGGGAGAGGCTACACCTTC. Amino acid sequence: CATGQGRGYTF.

This chain joins TRBV7-3 and TRBJ2-1, with 8 positions matching TRBD2. The CDR3 length is 15 residues. Germline assignment: CDR1 SGHTA and CDR2 FQGTGA. Trimming cost V 1 base and J 7 bases; bases outside gene matches: 6. CDR3 in amino acids: CASSLNGRASNEQFF. The DNA for the CDR3 is TGTGCCAGCAGCTTAAACGGGAGGGCCTCGAATGAGCAGTTCTTC. Full variable domain (missing parts from reference TRBV7-3 and TRBJ2-1): GAGVSQTPSNKVTEKGKYVELRCDPISGHTALYWYRQSLGQGPEFLIYFQGTGAADDSGLPNDRFFAVRPEGSVSTLKIQRTERGDSAVYLCASSLNGRASNEQFFGPGTRLTVL.

The table lists this clone with a few counts. The CDR3 DNA follows: TGTGCCAGCAGCCCTAGACTATCTACCGGGGAGCTGTTTTTT. It is translated as CASSPRLSTGELFF. The V call is TRBV7-2, the J call TRBJ2-2, with a tentative D call TRBD2 (5 bases). V was trimmed by 5 bases and J by 5 bases, leaving 12 bases between them. Germline CDR1 is SGHTA and CDR2 is FQGNSA. The CDR3 totals 14 residues.

This clone was counted once. The gene calls are TRBV6-5 and TRBJ2-1; perhaps TRBD2 as D (5 bases). This CDR3 has 15 residues. V lost 4 bases and J 5 bases, leaving 15 bases between the germline ends. In germline, CDR1 is MNHEY, CDR2 SVGAGI. The CDR3 DNA is TGTGCCAGCAGTTCCTGGTCTAGCAGTCACAATGAGCAGTTCTTC. This encodes CASSSWSSSHNEQFF.

V usage is TRBV5-1 and J usage is TRBJ1-1; D possibly corresponds to TRBD1 (6 bases). This CDR3 region has 16 residues. V was clipped by 1 base and J by 0 bases, with 13 bases between them. CDR1 and CDR2 from the germline V gene are SGHRS and YFSETQ. As DNA, the CDR3 is TGCGCCAGCAGCTTGAGGGAGGGGGGCATGAACACTGAAGCTTTCTTT. It encodes CASSLREGGMNTEAFF.

The CDR3 DNA sequence: TGCGCCAGCAGTCAAGTCCGGTGGAACAGTCACTTCAACACCGGGGAGCTGTTTTTT. This translates into CASSQVRWNSHFNTGELFF. This rearrangement joins TRBV23-1 to TRBJ2-2; D gene ambiguous. TRBV23-1 is assigned to the ORF class and has an uncertain function. V shed 2 bases and J shed 2 bases, with 21 bases lying between them. This CDR3 has 19 residues.

Worth noting for this clone: In the same sample, other DNA sequences code for this CDR3. The chain is built from TRBV28 and TRBJ2-7; D is perhaps TRBD2 (6 bases). The V and J ends lost 6 bases and 3 bases respectively, with 12 bases between them. This CDR3 has 13 residues. Germline lookup yields CDR1 MDHEN and CDR2 SYDVKM. CDR3 DNA sequence: TGTGCCAGCAGCTCGGGAGCGATCTACGAGCAGTACTTC. It is translated as CASSSGAIYEQYF.

This chain links TRBV10-3 with TRBJ2-3; 10 nucleotides line up with TRBD2. Germline CDR1 is ENHRY and CDR2 is SYGVKD. CDR3 length: 15 amino acids. Trimming took 4 bases from V and 7 from J; bases not matched to a gene: 8. The CDR3 is CAISASSGSEYTQYF. The CDR3 region has the DNA TGTGCCATCAGTGCATCTAGCGGGAGTGAATATACGCAGTATTTT.

This chain joins TRBV10-3 and TRBJ1-2; weak D call: TRBD1 (6 bases). The CDR3 loop spans 16 amino acids. The germline V gene encodes CDR1 ENHRY and CDR2 SYGVKD. The V gene lost 5 bases and the J gene lost 0 bases, with 16 bases spanning the gap. The CDR3 nucleotides read TGTGCCATCAGTCCAAGGGGGGGGGATACTAACTATGGCTACACCTTC. This sequence encodes CAISPRGGDTNYGYTF.

This rearrangement joins TRBV28 to TRBJ1-2, with D perhaps TRBD1 (5 bases). Per germline, CDR1 MDHEN and CDR2 SYDVKM. V was clipped by 5 bases and J by 4 bases, with 17 bases between them. The CDR3 contains 15 residues. The CDR3 is CASSPDTPQVYGYTF. CDR3 nucleotides: TGTGCCAGCAGTCCTGACACCCCACAGGTCTATGGCTACACCTTC.

The chain recombines TRBV13 with TRBJ1-4, with 8 bases fitting TRBD1. The length of the CDR3 is 15 residues. Germline V gene sequence: CDR1 PRHDT, CDR2 FYEKMQ (reference sequence). After removal of 5 bases from V and 7 bases from J, the junction contained 9 bases not matched to a gene. The CDR3 DNA sequence: TGTGCCAGCAGCGACCGGGACAGGCGATTTGAAAAACTGTTTTTT. It yields the protein CASSDRDRRFEKLFF. Combining the CDR3 with reference TRBV13 and TRBJ1-4 gives the whole variable domain AAGVIQSPRHLIKEKRETATLKCYPIPRHDTVYWYQQGPGQDPQFLISFYEKMQSDKGSIPDRFSAQQFSDYHSELNMSSLELGDSALYFCASSDRDRRFEKLFFGSGTQLSVL.

This sequence joins TRBV6-1 and TRBJ1-4; TRBD1 agrees at 8 bases. Germline-derived CDR1 and CDR2 are MNHNS and SASEGT. The V and J ends lost 2 bases and 4 bases, in that order; junction bases with no gene match: 6. This CDR3 spans 16 amino acids. As DNA, the CDR3 is TGTGCCAGCAGTGAAAGGACAGGGCCCGATAATGAAAAACTGTTTTTT. Its protein product is CASSERTGPDNEKLFF.

The chain recombines TRBV28 with TRBJ2-1; 7 bases match TRBD2. There are 13 residues in the CDR3. Trimming removed 6 bases from V and 14 bases from J; junction bases left unmatched: 13. CDR1 MDHEN and CDR2 SYDVKM come from the germline V gene. For the CDR3, the DNA is TGTGCCAGCAGCTACGGGACTATCTTAGGGGAGTTCTTC. Encoded protein: CASSYGTILGEFF.

This clone has only one observation. V usage is TRBV5-1 and J usage is TRBJ1-2; the D gene is possibly TRBD1 (5 bases). V was trimmed by 0 bases and J by 3 bases, leaving 9 bases between them. The CDR3 has 14 residues. Germline V gives CDR1 SGHRS, CDR2 YFSETQ. CDR3 in amino acids: CASSLEGSDYGYTF. CDR3 DNA: TGCGCCAGCAGCTTGGAGGGGTCTGACTATGGCTACACCTTC.

V gene TRBV7-9 combines with J gene TRBJ1-2; 9 nucleotides align to TRBD1. Germline lookup yields CDR1 SEHNR and CDR2 FQNEAQ (reference sequence). There are 16 residues in the CDR3. J was trimmed by 13 bases and V by 3 bases; bases with no gene match: 18. CDR3 coding DNA: TGTGCCAGCAGCTTGACTAAGGGACAGGGCCCGCCTACTCGCACCTTC. Translating gives CASSLTKGQGPPTRTF.

There are a few counts of this clone. The rearrangement uses TRBV10-3 and TRBJ1-1; D gene uncertain. Germline V lookup: CDR1 ENHRY, CDR2 SYGVKD. Trimming stripped 8 bases from V and 0 bases from J, with 16 bases between. The length of the CDR3 is 15 residues. Written as DNA, the CDR3 is TGTGCCATCGGCCAGCTGGGAGGAATGAACACTGAAGCTTTCTTT. It translates to CAIGQLGGMNTEAFF.